These 18 T cell receptor beta chains were sequenced from one sample in a study of blood T cell repertoires in COVID-19. Only in-frame clones appear in the TCRdb table, and some are missing; sequencing was by immunoSEQ multiplex PCR. Of 200,000 to 250,000 clones listed, roughly 87% are singletons. What was sequenced was PBMCs or T cells enriched from blood (not recorded which). These receptor sequences come from a woman aged 25 to 39 with acute COVID-19.

This clone was observed a single time. The chain recombines TRBV5-8 with TRBJ2-7; no clear D. The germline V gene has CDR1 SGHTS and CDR2 YDEGEE. V was shortened by 3 bases and J by 6 bases, with 10 bases between the two germline ends. The CDR3 has 12 amino acids. The CDR3 DNA reads as TGTGCCAGCAGCTCACTCCTAGGCGAGCAGTACTTC. It codes for CASSSLLGEQYF. Full variable domain (missing parts from reference TRBV5-8 and TRBJ2-7): EAGVTQSPTHLIKTRGQQATLRCSPISGHTSVYWYQQALGLGLQFLLWYDEGEERNRGNFPPRFSGRQFPNYSSELNVNALELEDSALYLCASSSLLGEQYFGPGTRLTVT.

CDR3 nucleotides: TGTGCCAGCAGCTTAGCCGGACAGGGGGAGCAGTACTTC. As protein: CASSLAGQGEQYF. This rearrangement joins TRBV7-6 to TRBJ2-7; 9 positions agree with TRBD1. Germline CDR1 is SGHVS and CDR2 is FNYEAQ. The V gene end was trimmed by 0 bases and the J gene end by 7 bases; junction bases not matched to a gene: 1. This CDR3 is built from 13 residues.

The chain recombines TRBV3-1 (or the pseudogene TRBV3-2) with TRBJ2-3; TRBD2 aligns across 10 bases. Germline CDR1 LGHDT, CDR2 YNNKEL (reference sequence). The CDR3 sequence is 19 residues long. The J segment lost 4 bases and the V segment lost 1 base, leaving 14 bases of the junction unmatched. CDR3: CASSQVPSGGGRVSDTQYF. The CDR3 DNA is TGTGCCAGCAGCCAAGTCCCTAGCGGGGGTGGGAGAGTCTCAGATACGCAGTATTTT.

The chain joins TRBV25-1 to TRBJ2-5; 10 bases line up with TRBD2. This CDR3 region has 16 residues. The J segment lost 0 bases and the V segment lost 5 bases, leaving 6 bases of the junction unmatched. Germline V gives CDR1 MGHDK, CDR2 SYGVNS. In nucleotides, the CDR3 is TGTGCCAGCAGTTCTTGGACTAGCGGAAACCAAGAGACCCAGTACTTC. Amino acids: CASSSWTSGNQETQYF.

The chain joins TRBV7-9 to TRBJ1-4, with 7 bases identical to TRBD1. Germline values: CDR1 SEHNR, CDR2 FQNEAQ (reference sequence). This CDR3 has 14 residues. Unmatched junction bases numbered 2, after V lost 3 bases and J lost 4 bases. CDR3 sequence: CASSLGQRNEKLFF. In DNA, the CDR3 is TGTGCCAGCAGCTTGGGACAGCGTAATGAAAAACTGTTTTTT.

This clone was seen just once. This sequence joins TRBV7-2 and TRBJ1-5; D not certain. This CDR3 contains 15 residues. V lost 1 base, J lost 1 base, and 8 bases lay in between. Germline V gene sequence: CDR1 SGHTA, CDR2 FQGNSA. For the CDR3, the DNA is TGTGCCAGCAGCTTAGTCGACGGGAGCAATCAGCCCCAGCATTTT. Its protein is CASSLVDGSNQPQHF.

This rearrangement joins TRBV29-1 to TRBJ1-2, with 11 bases identical to TRBD1. The CDR3 spans 14 residues. Losses at the gene ends were 6 bases for V and 6 bases for J; bases not matched to a gene: 9. Germline lookup yields CDR1 SQVTM and CDR2 ANQGSEA. The CDR3 DNA reads TGCAGCGTGGACAGGGGGCGGCCTATGAATGGCTACACCTTC. It specifies CSVDRGRPMNGYTF.

The V gene is TRBV6-5, the J gene TRBJ2-7; TRBD1 aligns across 8 bases. The CDR3 contains 14 residues. Germline CDR1 is MNHEY and CDR2 is SVGAGI. V was pared by 4 bases and J by 3 bases, with 5 bases of the junction left unmatched. This CDR3 reads CASSFGQGYYEQYF. The DNA of the CDR3 is TGTGCCAGCAGTTTCGGACAGGGATACTACGAGCAGTACTTC.

This chain links TRBV2 with TRBJ2-3; 7 bases fit TRBD2. The ends lost 7 bases at V and 2 bases at J; junction bases unmatched: 3. CDR3 length: 13 amino acids. CDR1 is SNHLY, CDR2 FYNNEI, per germline. The CDR3 protein is CASTRDYTDTQYF. The CDR3 coding sequence is TGTGCCAGCACCCGGGACTACACAGATACGCAGTATTTT.

This rearrangement joins TRBV6-5 to TRBJ1-2; 7 bases are shared with TRBD1. Unmatched junction bases numbered 12, after V lost 6 bases and J lost 8 bases. CDR1 is MNHEY and CDR2 is SVGAGI in the germline V gene. The CDR3 runs 14 residues. CDR3 coding DNA: TGTGCCAGCAGCACCGGGACAGCGCAATCCGGCTACACCTTC. It yields the protein CASSTGTAQSGYTF.

The chain employs TRBV7-2 and TRBJ1-4, with a weak D call TRBD1 (5 bases). CDR3 size: 14 residues. V lost 1 base and J lost 7, with 10 bases in between. Germline CDR1 reads SGHTA; CDR2 reads FQGNSA. The CDR3 DNA sequence: TGTGCCAGCAGCTTAGTTGGGGGGACTGAAAAACTGTTTTTT. Translated, it gives CASSLVGGTEKLFF.

The chain employs TRBV5-1 and TRBJ2-4; TRBD1 matches at 7 bases. This CDR3 region has 14 residues. The V gene's germline CDR1 is SGHRS and CDR2 YFSETQ. V was pared by 0 bases and J by 9 bases, with 6 bases of the junction left unmatched. In DNA, the CDR3 is TGCGCCAGCAGCTTGGCAACAGGGGTGGGCATTCAGTACTTC. It yields the protein CASSLATGVGIQYF.

The V and J genes are TRBV5-6 and TRBJ1-6; 9 nucleotides align to TRBD1. Trimming removed 0 bases from V and 13 bases from J; junction bases left unmatched: 11. CDR1 and CDR2 from the germline V gene are SGHDT and YYEEEE. The CDR3 contains 16 residues. CDR3 DNA sequence: TGTGCCAGCAGCTTGGAAGGGACAGGGAGGGCGAGGCCCCTCCACTTT. Translating gives CASSLEGTGRARPLHF.

The chain is built from TRBV4-1 and TRBJ2-7; D remains ambiguous. CDR3 length equals 15 residues. Germline CDR1 is MGHRA and CDR2 is YSYEKL. Trimming took 0 bases from V and 2 from J, leaving 11 bases between them. The CDR3 DNA sequence: TGCGCCAGCAGCCAAGATCTATCTAGTCCCTACGAGCAGTACTTC. Amino acids: CASSQDLSSPYEQYF.

This clone was recorded once. The identical CDR3 is also encoded by other nucleotide sequences in the sample. The chain combines TRBV2 with TRBJ1-5, with D uncertain. This CDR3 is built from 14 residues. Trimming took off 6 bases at V and 0 bases at J, with 9 bases between the two ends. Germline V gene data show CDR1 as SNHLY and CDR2 as FYNNEI. CDR3 nucleotide sequence: TGTGCCAGCAGCCCAGAGGTTAGCAATCAGCCCCAGCATTTT. It specifies CASSPEVSNQPQHF.

The J gene is TRBJ2-2, the V gene TRBV7-9; D is perhaps TRBD1 (6 bases). V was pared by 0 bases and J by 5 bases, with 13 bases between. CDR1 and CDR2 (germline): SEHNR, FQNEAQ (reference sequence). This CDR3 has 16 amino acids. For the CDR3, the DNA is TGTGCCAGCAGCTTAGCTACAGGGTTGTTGACCGGGGAGCTGTTTTTT. Amino acids: CASSLATGLLTGELFF. Looking up the rest from reference TRBV7-9 and TRBJ2-2 gives the full variable domain: DTGVSQNPRHKITKRGQNVTFRCDPISEHNRLYWYRQTLGQGPEFLTYFQNEAQLEKSRLLSDRFSAERPKGSFSTLEIQRTEQGDSAMYLCASSLATGLLTGELFFGEGSRLTVL.

The chain uses TRBV5-8 and TRBJ1-2, with a possible D match to TRBD1 (6 bases). Germline V gene data show CDR1 as SGHTS and CDR2 as YDEGEE. V lost 5 bases and J lost 4, with 15 bases in between. This CDR3 spans 14 amino acids. In DNA form, the CDR3 reads TGTGCCAGCAGTGGGGGACACGACCGCTATGGCTACACCTTC. As protein: CASSGGHDRYGYTF.

The chain couples TRBV4-1 to TRBJ2-7, with TRBD1 matching 8 bases. Germline assignment: CDR1 MGHRA and CDR2 YSYEKL. This CDR3 has 16 amino acids. J gave up 0 bases and V 4 bases, and 8 bases lay outside the gene matches. DNA of the CDR3: TGCGCCAGCAGCCCAAGGACAGGGCGAAGCTCCTACGAGCAGTACTTC. It yields the protein CASSPRTGRSSYEQYF.